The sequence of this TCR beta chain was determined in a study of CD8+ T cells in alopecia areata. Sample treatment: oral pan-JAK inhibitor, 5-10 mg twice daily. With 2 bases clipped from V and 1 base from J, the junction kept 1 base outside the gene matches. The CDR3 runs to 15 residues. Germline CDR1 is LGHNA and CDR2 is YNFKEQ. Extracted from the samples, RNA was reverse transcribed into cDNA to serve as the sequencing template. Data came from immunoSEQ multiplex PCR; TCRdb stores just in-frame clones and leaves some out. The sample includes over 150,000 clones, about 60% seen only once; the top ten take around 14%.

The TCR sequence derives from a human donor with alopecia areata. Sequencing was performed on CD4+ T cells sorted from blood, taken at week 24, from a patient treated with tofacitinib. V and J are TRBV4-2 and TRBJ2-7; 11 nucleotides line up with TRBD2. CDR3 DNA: TGTGCCAGCAGCCAACTAGCGGGGGGATCCTACGAGCAGTACTTC. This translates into CASSQLAGGSYEQYF.